The rows below give T cell receptor beta chains drawn from one sample of a study of neoadjuvant nivolumab and ipilimumab in lung cancer. Only in-frame clones appear in the TCRdb table, and some are missing; sequencing was by immunoSEQ multiplex PCR. The data show about 28,000 clones, more than 80% seen once. The source material was tumor tissue, sampled after neoadjuvant nivolumab, alone or with ipilimumab, at or shortly before surgery. The receptors come from an adult with non-small cell lung cancer. Each CDR3 is given with its conserved first and last residue. Fields, in order: D gene, clone size, V gene, J gene, CDR3 DNA, CDR3 protein. The D gene is left open where the match is weak. Size tells how often a clone was seen (once, few, many) or the class of an expanded clone, and some rows leave it out.

-,-,TRBV11-3,TRBJ1-3,TGTGCCAGCAGCTTCTCAGACGACCCTGGAAACACCATATATTTT,CASSFSDDPGNTIYF
-,-,TRBV5-1,TRBJ1-1,TGCGCCAGCAGATGGGGGGAGGCTGAAGCTTTCTTT,CASRWGEAEAFF
-,-,TRBV6-7,TRBJ2-7,TGTGCCAGCAGTTGTCAGGCCCTTCGGGGGTCCTACGAGCAGTACTTC,CASSCQALRGSYEQYF
-,once,TRBV14,TRBJ2-7,TGTGCCAGCAGCCAAGCAAGGGGTCCCATCAAAAATTCCTACGAGCAGTACTTC,CASSQARGPIKNSYEQYF
-,-,TRBV5-5,TRBJ1-5,TGTGCCAGCAGCTTGTCCAGTGTCTTTGGGCAGCCCCAGCATTTT,CASSLSSVFGQPQHF
-,-,TRBV14,TRBJ2-7,TGTGCCAGCAGCCCCACCCGGGGTGTAAGGTTCTACGAGCAGTACTTC,CASSPTRGVRFYEQYF
-,once,TRBV5-4,TRBJ2-5,TGTGCCAGCAGCCTGGACCCCAGGGGTAGCGAAGAGACCCAGTACTTC,CASSLDPRGSEETQYF
-,-,TRBV5-1,TRBJ2-5,TGCGCCAGCAGCTTGGGACGCGGTGGGGGTCAAGAGACCCAGTACTTC,CASSLGRGGGQETQYF
TRBD2,few,TRBV5-5,TRBJ2-7,TGTGCCAGCAGCCACCGAGCAACCGGACTAGCGGGGTTCTACGAGCAGTACTTC,CASSHRATGLAGFYEQYF
-,few,TRBV7-9,TRBJ1-2,TGTGCCAGCAGCTCTCGGGGGCAGGGCTACACCTTC,CASSSRGQGYTF
-,-,TRBV18,TRBJ2-7,TGTGCCAGCTCCCATGGGACTCAGTACGAGCAGTACTTC,CASSHGTQYEQYF
-,-,TRBV9,TRBJ2-7,TGTGCCAGCAGCGTAGTGAGATCTAGCTTC,CASSVVRSSF